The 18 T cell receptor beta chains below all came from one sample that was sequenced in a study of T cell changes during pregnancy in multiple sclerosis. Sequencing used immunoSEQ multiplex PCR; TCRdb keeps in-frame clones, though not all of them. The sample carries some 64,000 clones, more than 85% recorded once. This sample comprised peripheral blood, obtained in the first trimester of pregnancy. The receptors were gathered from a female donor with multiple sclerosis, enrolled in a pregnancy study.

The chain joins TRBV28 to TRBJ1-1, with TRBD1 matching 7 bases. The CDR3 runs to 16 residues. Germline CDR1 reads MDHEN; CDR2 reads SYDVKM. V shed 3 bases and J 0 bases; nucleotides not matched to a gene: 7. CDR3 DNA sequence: TGTGCCAGCAGTTTGAGGGGGCGGCCGATGAACACTGAAGCTTTCTTT. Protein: CASSLRGRPMNTEAFF.

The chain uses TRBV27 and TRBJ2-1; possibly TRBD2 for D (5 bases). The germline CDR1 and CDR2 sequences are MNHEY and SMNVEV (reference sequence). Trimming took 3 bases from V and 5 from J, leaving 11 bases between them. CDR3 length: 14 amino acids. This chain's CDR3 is CASSFWRADNEQFF. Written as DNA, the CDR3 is TGTGCCAGCAGTTTCTGGCGGGCCGACAATGAGCAGTTCTTC.

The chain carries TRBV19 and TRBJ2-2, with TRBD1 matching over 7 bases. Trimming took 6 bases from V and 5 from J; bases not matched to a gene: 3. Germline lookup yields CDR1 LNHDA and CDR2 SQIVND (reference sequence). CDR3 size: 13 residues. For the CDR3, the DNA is TGTGCCAGTAGGACAGGGCATACCGGGGAGCTGTTTTTT. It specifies CASRTGHTGELFF.

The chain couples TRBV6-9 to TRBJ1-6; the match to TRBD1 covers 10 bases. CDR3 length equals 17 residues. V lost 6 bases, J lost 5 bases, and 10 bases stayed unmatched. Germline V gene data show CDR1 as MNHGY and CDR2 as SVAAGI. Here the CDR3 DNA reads TGTGCCAGCAGCCCCGGGACAGGGGAGGGGGATAATTCACCCCTCCACTTT. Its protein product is CASSPGTGEGDNSPLHF.

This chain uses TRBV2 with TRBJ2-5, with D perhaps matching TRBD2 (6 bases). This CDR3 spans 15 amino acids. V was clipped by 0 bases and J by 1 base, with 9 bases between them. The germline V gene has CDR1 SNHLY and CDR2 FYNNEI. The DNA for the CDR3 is TGTGCCAGCAGTGAAGCGCGGGGACCCCAAGAGACCCAGTACTTC. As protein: CASSEARGPQETQYF. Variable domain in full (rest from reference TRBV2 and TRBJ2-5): EPEVTQTPSHQVTQMGQEVILRCVPISNHLYFYWYRQILGQKVEFLVSFYNNEISEKSEIFDDQFSVERPDGSNFTLKIRSTKLEDSAMYFCASSEARGPQETQYFGPGTRLLVL.

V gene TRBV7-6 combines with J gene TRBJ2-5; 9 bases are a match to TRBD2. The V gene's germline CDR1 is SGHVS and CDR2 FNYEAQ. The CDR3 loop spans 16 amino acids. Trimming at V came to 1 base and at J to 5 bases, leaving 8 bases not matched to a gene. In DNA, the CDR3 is TGTGCCAGCAGCTTAGAAGGCGGGGGGGCGTACGAGACCCAGTACTTC. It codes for CASSLEGGGAYETQYF.

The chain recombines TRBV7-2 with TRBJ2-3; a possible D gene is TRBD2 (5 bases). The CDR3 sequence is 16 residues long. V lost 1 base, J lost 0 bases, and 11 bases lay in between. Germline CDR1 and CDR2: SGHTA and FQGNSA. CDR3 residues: CASSLVASPSTDTQYF. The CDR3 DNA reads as TGTGCCAGCAGCTTAGTAGCGAGCCCTAGCACAGATACGCAGTATTTT.

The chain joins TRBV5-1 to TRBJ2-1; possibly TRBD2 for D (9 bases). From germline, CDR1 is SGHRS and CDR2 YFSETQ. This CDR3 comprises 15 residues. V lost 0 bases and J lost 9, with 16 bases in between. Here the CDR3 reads CASSLGQGRGGEQFF. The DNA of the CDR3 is TGCGCCAGCAGCTTGGGACAGGGGCGGGGGGGTGAGCAGTTCTTC. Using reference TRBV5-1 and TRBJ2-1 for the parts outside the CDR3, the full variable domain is KAGVTQTPRYLIKTRGQQVTLSCSPISGHRSVSWYQQTPGQGLQFLFEYFSETQRNKGNFPGRFSGRQFSNSRSEMNVSTLELGDSALYLCASSLGQGRGGEQFFGPGTRLTVL.

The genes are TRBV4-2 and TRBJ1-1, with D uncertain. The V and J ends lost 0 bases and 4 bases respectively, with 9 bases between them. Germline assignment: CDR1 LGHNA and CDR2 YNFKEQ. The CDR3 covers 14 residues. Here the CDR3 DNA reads TGTGCCAGCAGCCAAGATCAGGTCGTCACTGAAGCTTTCTTT. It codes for CASSQDQVVTEAFF.

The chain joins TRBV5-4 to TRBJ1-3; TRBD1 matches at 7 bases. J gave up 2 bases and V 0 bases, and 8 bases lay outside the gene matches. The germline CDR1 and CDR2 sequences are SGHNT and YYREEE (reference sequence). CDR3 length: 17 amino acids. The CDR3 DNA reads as TGTGCCAGCAGCTTGGCCCCCGGCAGGGGGACTGGAAACACCATATATTTT. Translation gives CASSLAPGRGTGNTIYF.

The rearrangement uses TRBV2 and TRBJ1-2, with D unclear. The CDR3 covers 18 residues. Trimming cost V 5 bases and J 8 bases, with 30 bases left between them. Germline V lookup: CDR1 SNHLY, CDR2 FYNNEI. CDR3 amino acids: CASSPTTIQMAGMDGYTF. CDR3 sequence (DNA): TGTGCCAGCAGTCCTACTACCATTCAGATGGCCGGGATGGACGGCTACACCTTC.

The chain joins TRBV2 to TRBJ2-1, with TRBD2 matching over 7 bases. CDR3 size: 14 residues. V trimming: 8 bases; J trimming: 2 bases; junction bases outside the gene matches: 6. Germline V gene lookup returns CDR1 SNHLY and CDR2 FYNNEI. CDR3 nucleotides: TGTGCCAGCCTAGCGGAAAGAGCCTACAATGAGCAGTTCTTC. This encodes CASLAERAYNEQFF.

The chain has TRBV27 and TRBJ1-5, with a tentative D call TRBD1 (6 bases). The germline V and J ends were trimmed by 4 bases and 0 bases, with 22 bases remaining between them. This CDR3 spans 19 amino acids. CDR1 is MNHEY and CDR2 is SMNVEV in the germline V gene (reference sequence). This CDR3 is CASSSTSLRGPYSNQPQHF. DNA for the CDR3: TGTGCCAGCAGTTCGACTAGCTTACGGGGGCCGTATAGCAATCAGCCCCAGCATTTT.

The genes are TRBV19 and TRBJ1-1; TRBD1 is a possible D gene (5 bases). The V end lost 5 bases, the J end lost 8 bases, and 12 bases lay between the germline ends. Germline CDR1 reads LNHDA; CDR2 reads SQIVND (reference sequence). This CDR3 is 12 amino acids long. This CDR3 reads CASSLTAQEAFF. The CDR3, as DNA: TGTGCCAGTAGTTTGACAGCTCAGGAAGCTTTCTTT.

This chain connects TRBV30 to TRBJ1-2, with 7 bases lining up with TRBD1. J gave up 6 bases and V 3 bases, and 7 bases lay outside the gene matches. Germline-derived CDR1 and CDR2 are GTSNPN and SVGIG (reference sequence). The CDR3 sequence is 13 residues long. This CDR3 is CAWSHDREHGYTF. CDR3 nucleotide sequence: TGTGCCTGGAGCCACGACAGGGAACATGGCTACACCTTC. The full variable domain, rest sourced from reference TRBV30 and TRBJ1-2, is SQTIHQWPATLVQPVGSPLSLECTVEGTSNPNLYWYRQAAGRGLQLLFYSVGIGQISSEVPQNLSASRPQDRQFILSSKKLLLSDSGFYLCAWSHDREHGYTFGSGTRLTVV.

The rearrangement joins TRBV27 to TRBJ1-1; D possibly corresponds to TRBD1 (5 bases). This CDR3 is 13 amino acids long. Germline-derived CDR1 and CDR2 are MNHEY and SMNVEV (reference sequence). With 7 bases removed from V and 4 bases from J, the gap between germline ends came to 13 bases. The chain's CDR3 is CASKLGGGTEAFF. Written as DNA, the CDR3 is TGTGCCAGCAAATTGGGCGGGGGCACTGAAGCTTTCTTT.

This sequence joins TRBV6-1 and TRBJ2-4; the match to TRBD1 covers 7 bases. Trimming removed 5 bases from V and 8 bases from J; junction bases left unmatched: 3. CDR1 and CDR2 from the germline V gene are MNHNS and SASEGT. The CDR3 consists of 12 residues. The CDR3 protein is CASSTGVHIQYF. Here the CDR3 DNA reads TGTGCCAGCAGTACAGGGGTCCACATTCAGTACTTC.

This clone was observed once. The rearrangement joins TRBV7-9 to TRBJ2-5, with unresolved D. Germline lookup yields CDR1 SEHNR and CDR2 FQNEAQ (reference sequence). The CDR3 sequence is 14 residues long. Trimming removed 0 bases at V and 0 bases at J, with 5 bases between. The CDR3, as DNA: TGTGCCAGCAGCTTAGCAGAGTACCAAGAGACCCAGTACTTC. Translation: CASSLAEYQETQYF.